Presented here are 27 T cell receptor beta chains from one specimen sequenced in a study of beta chain features in type 1 diabetes. All of the isolated RNA was reverse transcribed, so expressed TCRB transcripts were sequenced. Profiling relied on immunoSEQ multiplex PCR, and the TCRdb table lists in-frame clones only, not all of them. This repertoire shows hundreds of thousands of clones, roughly 13% found once; its top ten account for roughly 0.038%. The material sequenced was naive CD4+ T cells from blood. Receptor source: a man aged 25-40 years in good health.

This clone was observed a few times. The chain has TRBV7-9 and TRBJ2-4; a possible D gene is TRBD2 (5 bases). Deletions cut 5 bases from V and 8 bases from J, with 16 bases between. This CDR3 region has 14 residues. The V gene's germline CDR1 is SEHNR and CDR2 FQNEAQ (reference sequence). CDR3 region: CASSPTAREDIQYF. CDR3 nucleotide sequence: TGTGCCAGCAGCCCCACGGCGAGGGAAGACATTCAGTACTTC. The variable domain in full, with the rest retrieved from reference TRBV7-9 and TRBJ2-4, is DTGVSQNPRHKITKRGQNVTFRCDPISEHNRLYWYRQTLGQGPEFLTYFQNEAQLEKSRLLSDRFSAERPKGSFSTLEIQRTEQGDSAMYLCASSPTAREDIQYFGAGTRLSVL.

This clone was found a few times. The rearrangement joins TRBV15 to TRBJ2-5, with 7 bases fitting TRBD2. Germline CDR1 and CDR2: LNHNV and YYDKDF (reference sequence). The J segment lost 4 bases and the V segment lost 0 bases, leaving 8 bases of the junction unmatched. CDR3 length equals 16 residues. The CDR3 here is CATSRDPGRGGETQYF. The CDR3 DNA is TGTGCCACCAGCAGAGACCCGGGGAGGGGAGGAGAGACCCAGTACTTC.

V usage is TRBV28 and J usage is TRBJ2-1; 7 positions match TRBD1. CDR1 is MDHEN, CDR2 SYDVKM, per germline. Trimming cost V 8 bases and J 7 bases; bases outside gene matches: 8. CDR3 length: 13 amino acids. DNA for the CDR3: TGTGCCAGCCGTCGAGGGGGCGAAAATGAGCAGTTCTTC. Translated: CASRRGGENEQFF.

The chain couples TRBV25-1 to TRBJ1-2, with D unclear. The CDR3 covers 13 residues. V was trimmed by 2 bases and J by 6 bases, leaving 10 bases between them. CDR1 is MGHDK and CDR2 is SYGVNS in the germline V gene. As DNA, the CDR3 is TGTGCCAGCAGTGAACCGGGAGAGGATGGCTACACCTTC. Translated, it gives CASSEPGEDGYTF.

The chain links TRBV7-9 to TRBJ2-1, with D possibly being TRBD1 (5 bases). Deletions cut 6 bases from V and 7 bases from J, with 22 bases between. The germline gives CDR1 SEHNR, CDR2 FQNEAQ (reference sequence). This CDR3 is 16 amino acids long. DNA for the CDR3: TGTGCCAGCAGTCTCCAGGGCCCCCACACGAGGAATGAGCAGTTCTTC. This translates into CASSLQGPHTRNEQFF.

This chain connects TRBV11-2 to TRBJ2-4, with D maybe TRBD1 (5 bases). CDR1 SGHAT and CDR2 FQNNGV come from the germline V gene. The CDR3 loop spans 14 amino acids. V dropped 2 bases and J dropped 2 bases, with 7 bases sitting between them. In nucleotides, the CDR3 is TGTGCCAGCAGCTTAAGGGGTACCAAAAACATTCAGTACTTC. This gives the protein CASSLRGTKNIQYF.

The genes are TRBV9 and TRBJ2-7, with D perhaps TRBD2 (6 bases). Trimming pared 4 bases from V and 7 bases from J, leaving 18 bases between. Looked up from germline, CDR1 is SGDLS and CDR2 is YYNGEE. The CDR3 is 14 residues long. CDR3 DNA: TGTGCCAGCAGCCCCGGGACTCTTTTACGAGAGCAGTACTTC. Protein product: CASSPGTLLREQYF.

This clone has a handful of counts. The rearrangement links TRBV25-1 to TRBJ1-1; weak D call: TRBD1 (5 bases). Trimming removed 4 bases from V and 0 bases from J, with 9 bases in between. CDR3 length equals 14 residues. From germline, CDR1 is MGHDK and CDR2 SYGVNS. CDR3 DNA sequence: TGTGCCAGCAGTGGTCTGGGACTGAACACTGAAGCTTTCTTT. As protein: CASSGLGLNTEAFF.

V gene TRBV7-2 combines with J gene TRBJ2-7; the match to TRBD2 covers 13 bases. With V trimmed by 6 bases and J by 2 bases, 4 bases remained unmatched. The germline V gene has CDR1 SGHTA and CDR2 FQGNSA. The CDR3 loop spans 15 amino acids. The CDR3 region has the DNA TGTGCCAGCAGTTGGGGACTAGCGGGGACCTACGAGCAGTACGTC. It codes for CASSWGLAGTYEQYV.

This chain connects TRBV29-1 to TRBJ2-2; unclear D gene. CDR3 length: 16 amino acids. V lost 6 bases to trimming and J lost 2 bases, with 19 bases between them. Looked up from germline, CDR1 is SQVTM and CDR2 is ANQGSEA. The CDR3 nucleotides are TGCAGCGTAAAAGGCCTCCCGACGTCCAACACCGGGGAGCTGTTTTTT. As protein: CSVKGLPTSNTGELFF.

Here the CDR3 reads CASSVEKLTEAFF. DNA of the CDR3: TGTGCCAGCAGCGTAGAAAAGCTCACTGAAGCTTTCTTT. The chain carries TRBV9 and TRBJ1-1; the D is unclear. The V and J ends lost 0 bases and 4 bases respectively, with 7 bases between them. The CDR3 has 13 amino acids. Germline-derived CDR1 and CDR2 are SGDLS and YYNGEE. Using reference TRBV9 and TRBJ1-1 for the parts outside the CDR3, the full variable domain is DSGVTQTPKHLITATGQRVTLRCSPRSGDLSVYWYQQSLDQGLQFLIQYYNGEERAKGNILERFSAQQFPDLHSELNLSSLELGDSALYFCASSVEKLTEAFFGQGTRLTVV.

This clone was picked up a small number of times. The chain couples TRBV7-2 to TRBJ2-5, with a weak D call TRBD1 (6 bases). V lost 2 bases and J lost 4, with 17 bases in between. In germline, CDR1 is SGHTA, CDR2 FQGNSA. The CDR3 covers 16 residues. The CDR3 loop is CASSLSRHRASETQYF. As DNA, the CDR3 is TGTGCCAGCAGCTTAAGCAGACACAGGGCCTCAGAGACCCAGTACTTC.

This clone has a handful of counts. The chain recombines TRBV4-1 with TRBJ1-1, with D tentatively TRBD1 (5 bases). CDR1 is MGHRA, CDR2 YSYEKL, per germline. Trimming stripped 0 bases from V and 3 bases from J, with 11 bases between. The CDR3 extends over 15 amino acids. In nucleotides, the CDR3 is TGCGCCAGCAGCCAAGAAGGTAGAGGGGACACTGAAGCTTTCTTT. Translating it yields CASSQEGRGDTEAFF.

The chain combines TRBV11-2 with TRBJ2-7, with D hard to call. The V and J ends lost 0 bases and 0 bases respectively, with 21 bases between them. Per the germline V gene, CDR1 is SGHAT and CDR2 is FQNNGV. This CDR3 has 19 residues. The chain's CDR3 is CASSLDEPFATKSSYEQYF. For the CDR3, the DNA is TGTGCCAGCAGCTTAGATGAACCCTTTGCCACAAAGAGCTCCTACGAGCAGTACTTC.

The V call is TRBV6-6, the J call TRBJ2-2, with D unresolved. CDR1 and CDR2 (germline): MNHNY, SVGAGI (reference sequence). V gave up 5 bases and J gave up 2 bases, with 0 bases separating them. The CDR3 is 11 amino acids. DNA of the CDR3: TGTGCCAGCAGTAACACCGGGGAGCTGTTTTTT. Protein: CASSNTGELFF.

The chain is built from TRBV5-4 and TRBJ1-1; maybe TRBD1 (6 bases). Germline-derived CDR1 and CDR2 are SGHNT and YYREEE (reference sequence). V lost 2 bases and J 0 bases, leaving 17 bases between the germline ends. The CDR3 runs 17 residues. DNA for the CDR3: TGTGCCAGCAGCTTAGGCCGTTTGAGGGGGATGAACACTGAAGCTTTCTTT. This translates into CASSLGRLRGMNTEAFF.

This clone was observed a handful of times. This chain links TRBV7-2 with TRBJ2-1; unclear D gene. V lost 6 bases and J 3 bases, leaving 6 bases between the germline ends. The germline gives CDR1 SGHTA, CDR2 FQGNSA. CDR3 size: 12 residues. The CDR3 sequence is CASSQYYNEQFF. CDR3 nucleotide sequence: TGTGCCAGCAGTCAATACTACAATGAGCAGTTCTTC.

The gene calls are TRBV7-2 and TRBJ2-3; D gene ambiguous. Germline CDR1 reads SGHTA; CDR2 reads FQGNSA. V was pared by 5 bases and J by 7 bases, with 10 bases between. The CDR3 runs 12 residues. The CDR3 region is CASSRVQHTQYF. The CDR3 DNA reads TGTGCCAGCAGCCGAGTACAACATACGCAGTATTTT.

As for this clone: This CDR3 is also generated by other DNA sequences in the sample. The chain combines TRBV29-1 with TRBJ1-2; weak D call: TRBD1 (5 bases). Germline assignment: CDR1 SQVTM and CDR2 ANQGSEA. V was clipped by 4 bases and J by 8 bases, with 11 bases between them. This CDR3 spans 11 amino acids. The CDR3 coding sequence is TGCAGCGTTGCTGGGGGTTACGGCTACACCTTC. Amino acids: CSVAGGYGYTF.

The chain joins TRBV7-9 to TRBJ1-1, with a possible D match to TRBD1 (6 bases). V lost 6 bases, J lost 6 bases, and 17 bases lay in between. CDR3 length equals 14 residues. Germline V gene data show CDR1 as SEHNR and CDR2 as FQNEAQ (reference sequence). CDR3 sequence: CASSSYRDKSEAFF. CDR3 in DNA: TGTGCCAGCAGTTCATACCGGGACAAGTCTGAAGCTTTCTTT.

This clone occurred a few times. V and J are TRBV27 and TRBJ2-1, with D perhaps matching TRBD1 (6 bases). CDR3 length: 16 amino acids. Germline V gene data show CDR1 as MNHEY and CDR2 as SMNVEV (reference sequence). V was pared by 1 base and J by 9 bases, with 19 bases between. The CDR3 loop reads CASSLWELGTRGEQFF. CDR3 coding DNA: TGTGCCAGCAGTTTATGGGAACTTGGCACCAGGGGTGAGCAGTTCTTC.

This chain connects TRBV9 to TRBJ2-2; 8 nucleotides align to TRBD2. Trimming removed 4 bases from V and 0 bases from J; junction bases left unmatched: 2. CDR3 length: 15 residues. The V gene's germline CDR1 is SGDLS and CDR2 YYNGEE. In DNA form, the CDR3 reads TGTGCCAGCAGCTATAGCGGGACGAACACCGGGGAGCTGTTTTTT. Residues: CASSYSGTNTGELFF.

This clone turned up a few times. Because the CDR3's place on the DNA is in doubt, the DNA is left out and the CDR3 is given as listed by TCRdb. The CDR3 is CASILAGQGITEAFF. V usage is TRBV23-1 and J usage is TRBJ1-1; the tabulated D call, TRBD1, remains unverified against the DNA. Being an ORF, TRBV23-1 has a function that is uncertain. The CDR3 is 15 amino acids in total, end residues counted.

This clone was counted between two and nine times. CDR3 in DNA: TGTGCCAGCTCACCGCGTCAGCAGGGTTTGTCTGGAAACACCATATATTTT. Amino acids: CASSPRQQGLSGNTIYF. This chain joins TRBV18 and TRBJ1-3; the D gene is possibly TRBD1 (5 bases). V lost 3 bases, J lost 1 base, and 16 bases lay in between. The CDR3 has 17 residues. CDR1 and CDR2 from the germline V gene are KGHSH and LQKENI.

V usage is TRBV7-9 and J usage is TRBJ2-3; 8 nucleotides line up with TRBD2. Germline assignment: CDR1 SEHNR and CDR2 FQNEAQ (reference sequence). Trimming removed 3 bases from V and 0 bases from J; junction bases left unmatched: 11. This CDR3 has 18 amino acids. Here the CDR3 DNA reads TGTGCCAGCAGCTTTCCCTCCCAGCGGGGGAAAAGCACAGATACGCAGTATTTT. It encodes CASSFPSQRGKSTDTQYF.

This clone has only a few counts. The V and J genes are TRBV11-2 and TRBJ1-2, with D tentatively TRBD1 (6 bases). In germline, CDR1 is SGHAT, CDR2 FQNNGV. This CDR3 comprises 13 residues. Trimming shortened V by 5 bases and J by 8 bases, and 15 bases separated the two germline ends. The CDR3 reads CASSGRAGAGYTF. DNA of the CDR3: TGTGCCAGCAGCGGTAGGGCAGGGGCCGGCTACACCTTC. Full variable domain (missing parts from reference TRBV11-2 and TRBJ1-2): EAGVAQSPRYKIIEKRQSVAFWCNPISGHATLYWYQQILGQGPKLLIQFQNNGVVDDSQLPKDRFSAERLKGVDSTLKIQPAKLEDSAVYLCASSGRAGAGYTFGSGTRLTVV.

This clone was detected only a few times. The chain carries TRBV6-6 and TRBJ2-5; the D call may be TRBD1 or TRBD2 (5 bases each). V lost 5 bases and J lost 4, with 11 bases in between. CDR3 length equals 13 residues. Germline values: CDR1 MNHNY, CDR2 SVGAGI (reference sequence). In nucleotides, the CDR3 is TGTGCCAGCAGTACTGGGGACCGAGAGACCCAGTACTTC. Encoded protein: CASSTGDRETQYF.